This TCR beta chain originates from a study of T cells in Graves' hyperthyroidism and ophthalmopathy. This clonotype has at least ten counts. Graves' hyperthyroidism was deemed stable given no ophthalmopathy progression within 18 months. Newly diagnosed hyperthyroidism, duration under 2 months, in patients aged 18 to 65. Thyroid ultrasound, orbital computed tomography, clinical symptoms, and serum thyroxine and TRAb underpinned diagnoses. Amplification of TCR beta CDR3 regions used RNA as the template. In the first-round RT-PCR of the TCR CDR3, the HTBI primer set was used. TCRdb processed the multiplex PCR reads anew with MiXCR; each CDR3 protein has one entry. The sample has hundreds of thousands of distinct CDR3 sequences; 40% to 55% are singletons. Trimming left V 5 bases short and J 2 bases short, with 12 bases between. In germline, CDR1 is LNHDA, CDR2 SQIVND (reference sequence). The length of the CDR3 is 14 residues.

The material sequenced was peripheral blood or thyroid tissue (not recorded which). The J gene is TRBJ2-5, the V gene TRBV19, with D perhaps matching TRBD1 or TRBD2 (5 bases each). The receptor's source is a woman aged 18-29 years with Graves' hyperthyroidism. The CDR3 coding sequence is TGTGCCAGTAGTCCCTTGGGGGAGCAAGAGACCCAGTACTTC. Amino acid sequence: CASSPLGEQETQYF.